The entry below gives a single T cell receptor (beta chain) sequence along with its context. Its matching antigen is unknown. Each cDNA molecule carried a unique molecular identifier. TCRdb re-analysed the 5' RACE reads in MiXCR, keeping a single row per CDR3 protein. The profile covers about 72,000 distinct CDR3 sequences, with about 9.5% appearing a single time and 6% to 8% taken by the ten largest. The sample belongs to a study of early T cells in non-severe SARS-CoV-2 infection. Study-wide points: VDJdb matches were skewed toward anti-spike CD8 T cell responses.

The germline V and J ends were trimmed by 4 bases and 6 bases, with 15 bases remaining between them. The germline gives CDR1 MNHEY, CDR2 SMNVEV (reference sequence). This CDR3 contains 15 residues. The rearrangement links TRBV27 to TRBJ1-4; D possibly corresponds to TRBD1 (5 bases). The sample here was whole blood, taken at baseline. This receptor was identified in an adult who was a healthcare worker with PCR-confirmed SARS-CoV-2 infection or an uninfected control (not recorded which). The CDR3 loop is CASSYSPGGDEKLFF. In nucleotides, the CDR3 is TGTGCCAGCAGTTATTCTCCGGGGGGGGATGAAAAACTGTTTTTT.